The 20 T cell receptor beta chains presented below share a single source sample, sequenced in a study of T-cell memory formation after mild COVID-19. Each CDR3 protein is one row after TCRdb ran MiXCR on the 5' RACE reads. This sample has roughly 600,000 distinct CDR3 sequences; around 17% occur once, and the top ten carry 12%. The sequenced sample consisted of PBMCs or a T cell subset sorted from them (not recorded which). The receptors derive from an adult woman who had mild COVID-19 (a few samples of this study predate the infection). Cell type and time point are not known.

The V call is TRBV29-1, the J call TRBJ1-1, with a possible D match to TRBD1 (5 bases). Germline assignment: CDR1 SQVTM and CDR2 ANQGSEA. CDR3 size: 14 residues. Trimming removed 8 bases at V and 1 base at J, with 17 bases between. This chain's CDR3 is CSSSGGAGNTEAFF. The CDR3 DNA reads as TGCAGCTCCTCTGGGGGAGCAGGGAACACTGAAGCTTTCTTT.

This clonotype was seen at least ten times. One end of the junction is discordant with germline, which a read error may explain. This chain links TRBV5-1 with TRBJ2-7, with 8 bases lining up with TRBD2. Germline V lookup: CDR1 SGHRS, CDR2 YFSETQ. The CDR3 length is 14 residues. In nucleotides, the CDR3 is TGTGCCAGCAGCTTGGCGGGGGGTAGGTACGAGCAGTACTTC. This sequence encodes CASSLAGGRYEQYF.

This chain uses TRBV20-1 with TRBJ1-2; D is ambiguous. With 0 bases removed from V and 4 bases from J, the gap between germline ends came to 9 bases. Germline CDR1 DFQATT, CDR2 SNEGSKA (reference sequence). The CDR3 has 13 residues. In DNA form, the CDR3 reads TGCAGTGCTAGAGATTCGGGGAGCTATGGCTACACCTTC. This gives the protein CSARDSGSYGYTF.

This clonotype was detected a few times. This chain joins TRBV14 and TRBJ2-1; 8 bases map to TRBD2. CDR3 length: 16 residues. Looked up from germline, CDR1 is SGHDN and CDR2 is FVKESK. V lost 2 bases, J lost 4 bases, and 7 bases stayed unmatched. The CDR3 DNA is TGTGCCAGCAGCCAAATCGGGCTAGCGGGTTACAATGAGCAGTTCTTC. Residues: CASSQIGLAGYNEQFF.

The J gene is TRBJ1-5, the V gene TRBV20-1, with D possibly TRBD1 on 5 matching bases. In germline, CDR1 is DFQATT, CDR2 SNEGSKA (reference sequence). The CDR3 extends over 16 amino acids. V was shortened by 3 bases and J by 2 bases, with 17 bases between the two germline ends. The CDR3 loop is CSASISGPGGNQPQHF. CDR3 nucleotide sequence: TGCAGTGCTAGCATTAGCGGCCCGGGGGGCAATCAGCCCCAGCATTTT.

CDR3 DNA: TGTGCCAGCAGTCCGGGCCCTGGCTACAATGAGCAGTTCTTC. Its protein product is CASSPGPGYNEQFF. The rearrangement uses TRBV6-1 and TRBJ2-1; D is unclear. The CDR3 is 14 amino acids. CDR1 is MNHNS, CDR2 SASEGT, per germline. V was cut by 5 bases and J by 3 bases, with 11 bases left in between.

DNA of the CDR3: TGTGCCAGCAGGCCCACACAGGGTTATGGCTACACCTTC. Protein sequence: CASRPTQGYGYTF. The genes are TRBV6-5 and TRBJ1-2, with D perhaps TRBD1 (6 bases). The CDR3 is 13 residues long. Germline V gene data show CDR1 as MNHEY and CDR2 as SVGAGI. Trimming shortened V by 6 bases and J by 5 bases, and 13 bases separated the two germline ends.

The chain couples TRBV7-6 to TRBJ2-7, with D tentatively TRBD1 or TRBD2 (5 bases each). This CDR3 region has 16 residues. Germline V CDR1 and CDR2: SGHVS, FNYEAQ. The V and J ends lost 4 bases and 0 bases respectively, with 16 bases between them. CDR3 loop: CASSSAGSGHSYEQYF. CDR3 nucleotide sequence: TGTGCCAGCAGCTCTGCGGGTTCAGGACACTCCTACGAGCAGTACTTC.

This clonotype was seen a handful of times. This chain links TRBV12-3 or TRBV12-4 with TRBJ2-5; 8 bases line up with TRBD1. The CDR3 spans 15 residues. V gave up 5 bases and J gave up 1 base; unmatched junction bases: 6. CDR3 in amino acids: CASSLRQGIQETQYF. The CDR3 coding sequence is TGTGCCAGCAGTCTACGACAGGGGATCCAAGAGACCCAGTACTTC.

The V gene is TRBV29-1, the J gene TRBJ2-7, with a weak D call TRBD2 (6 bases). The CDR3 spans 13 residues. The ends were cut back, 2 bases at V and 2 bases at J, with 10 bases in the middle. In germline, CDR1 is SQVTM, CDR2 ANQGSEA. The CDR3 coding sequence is TGCAGCGTTGAAAGCGCGGGAACCTACGAGCAGTACTTC. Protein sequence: CSVESAGTYEQYF.

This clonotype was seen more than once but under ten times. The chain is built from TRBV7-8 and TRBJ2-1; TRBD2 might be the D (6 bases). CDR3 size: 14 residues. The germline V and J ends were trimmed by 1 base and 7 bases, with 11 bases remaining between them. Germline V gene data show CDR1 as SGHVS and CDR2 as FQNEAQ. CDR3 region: CASSLEEGRNEQFF. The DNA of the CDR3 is TGTGCCAGCAGCTTAGAGGAGGGGAGGAATGAGCAGTTCTTC.

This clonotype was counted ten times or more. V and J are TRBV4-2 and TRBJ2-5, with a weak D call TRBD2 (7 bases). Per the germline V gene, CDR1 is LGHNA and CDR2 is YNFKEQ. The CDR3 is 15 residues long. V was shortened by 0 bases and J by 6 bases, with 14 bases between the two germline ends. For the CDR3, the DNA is TGTGCCAGCAGCCAAGATGTGGGAGGGGGGCAGACCCAGTACTTC. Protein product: CASSQDVGGGQTQYF.

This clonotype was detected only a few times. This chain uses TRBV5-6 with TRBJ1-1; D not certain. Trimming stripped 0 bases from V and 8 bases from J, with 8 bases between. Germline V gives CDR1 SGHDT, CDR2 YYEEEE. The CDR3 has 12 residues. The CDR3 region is CASSLASREAFF. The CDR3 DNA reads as TGTGCCAGCAGCTTGGCGAGTAGGGAAGCTTTCTTT.

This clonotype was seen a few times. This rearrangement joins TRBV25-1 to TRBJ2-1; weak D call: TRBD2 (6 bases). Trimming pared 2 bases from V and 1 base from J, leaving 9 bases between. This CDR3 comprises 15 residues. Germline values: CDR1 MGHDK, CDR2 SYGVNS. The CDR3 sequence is CASSEGRGSYNEQFF. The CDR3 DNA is TGTGCCAGCAGTGAAGGTCGGGGGTCCTACAATGAGCAGTTCTTC.

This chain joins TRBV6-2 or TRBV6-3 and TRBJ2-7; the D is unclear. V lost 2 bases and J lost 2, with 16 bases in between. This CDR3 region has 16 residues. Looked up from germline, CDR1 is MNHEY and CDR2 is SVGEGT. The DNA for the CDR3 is TGTGCCAGCAGTTACGGTGGCACAAAACCAACCTACGAGCAGTACTTC. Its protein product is CASSYGGTKPTYEQYF.

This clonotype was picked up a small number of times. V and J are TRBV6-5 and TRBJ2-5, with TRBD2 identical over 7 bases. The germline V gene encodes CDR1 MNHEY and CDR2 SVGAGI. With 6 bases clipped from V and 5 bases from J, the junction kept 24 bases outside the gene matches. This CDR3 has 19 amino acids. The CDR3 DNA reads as TGTGCCAGCAGGGAATCTAGCGGTCTTAACACTGGGTCGAGGGAGACCCAGTACTTC. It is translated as CASRESSGLNTGSRETQYF.

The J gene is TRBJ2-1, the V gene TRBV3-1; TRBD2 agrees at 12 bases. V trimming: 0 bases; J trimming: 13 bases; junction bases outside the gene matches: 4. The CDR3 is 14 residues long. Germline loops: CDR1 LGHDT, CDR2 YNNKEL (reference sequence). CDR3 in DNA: TGTGCCAGCAGCCAAGAGCGACTAGCGGGGGATCAGTTCTTC. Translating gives CASSQERLAGDQFF.

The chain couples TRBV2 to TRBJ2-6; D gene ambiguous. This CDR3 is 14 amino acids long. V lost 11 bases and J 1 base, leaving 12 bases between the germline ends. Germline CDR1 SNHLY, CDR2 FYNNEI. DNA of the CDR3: TGTGCCGGAACCCGCAATTCTGGGGCCAACGTCCTGACTTTC. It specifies CAGTRNSGANVLTF.

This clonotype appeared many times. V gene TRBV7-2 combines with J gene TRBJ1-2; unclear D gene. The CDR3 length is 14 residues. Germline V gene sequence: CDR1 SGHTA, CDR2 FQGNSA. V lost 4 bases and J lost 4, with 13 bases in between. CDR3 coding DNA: TGTGCCAGCAGCTCTCGGTCCTCCTCCTATGGCTACACCTTC. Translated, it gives CASSSRSSSYGYTF.

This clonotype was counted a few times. CDR3 sequence (DNA): TGTGCCAGCAGCTTAGCTGGAAACTTCCAGTTCTTC. Protein sequence: CASSLAGNFQFF. The J gene is TRBJ2-1, the V gene TRBV7-9, with D unclear. Per the germline V gene, CDR1 is SEHNR and CDR2 is FQNEAQ (reference sequence). The V end lost 0 bases, the J end lost 13 bases, and 10 bases lay between the germline ends. The length of the CDR3 is 12 residues.